These 5 T cell receptor beta chains came from one sample sequenced in a study of T cell changes during pregnancy in multiple sclerosis. Repertoires were generated with immunoSEQ multiplex PCR, while TCRdb's copy carries only in-frame clones and drops some. The sample shows 50,000 to 75,000 clones, around 92% of them seen only once. Specimen: peripheral blood, collected after pregnancy. Receptors originate from a female donor in good health, enrolled as a control in a pregnancy study.

CDR3 nucleotide sequence: TGTGCCAGTAGTATACAGGGGGGTTTCTCAGGGAACACTGAAGCTTTCTTT. This sequence encodes CASSIQGGFSGNTEAFF. This rearrangement joins TRBV19 to TRBJ1-1; 7 bases are shared with TRBD1. In germline, CDR1 is LNHDA, CDR2 SQIVND (reference sequence). Unmatched junction bases numbered 10, after V lost 2 bases and J lost 1 base. The CDR3 extends over 17 amino acids. The variable domain in full, with the rest retrieved from reference TRBV19 and TRBJ1-1, is DGGITQSPKYLFRKEGQNVTLSCEQNLNHDAMYWYRQDPGQGLRLIYYSQIVNDFQKGDIAEGYSVSREKKESFPLTVTSAQKNPTAFYLCASSIQGGFSGNTEAFFGQGTRLTVV.

The rearrangement joins TRBV14 to TRBJ1-2, with 9 nucleotides matching TRBD1. Germline V lookup: CDR1 SGHDN, CDR2 FVKESK. The CDR3 spans 14 residues. Trimming at V came to 1 base and at J to 4 bases, leaving 1 base not matched to a gene. The CDR3 sequence: CASSQVGQGYGYTF. DNA of the CDR3: TGTGCCAGCAGCCAAGTGGGACAGGGCTATGGCTACACCTTC.

This rearrangement joins TRBV5-4 to TRBJ1-2; 11 bases align to TRBD1. CDR1 SGHNT and CDR2 YYREEE come from the germline V gene (reference sequence). The CDR3 totals 14 residues. The V segment lost 4 bases and the J segment 7 bases; nucleotides outside the gene matches: 6. The CDR3, as DNA: TGTGCCAGCAGCGATTGGACAGGGGGCAGTGGCTACACCTTC. Translation gives CASSDWTGGSGYTF.

The V and J genes are TRBV20-1 and TRBJ1-2; D not certain. Germline V gives CDR1 DFQATT, CDR2 SNEGSKA (reference sequence). There are 11 residues in the CDR3. V was shortened by 6 bases and J by 7 bases, with 12 bases between the two germline ends. CDR3 DNA: TGCAGTGCAGTACTGCCATCTGGCTACACCTTC. This codes for CSAVLPSGYTF.

This chain joins TRBV4-1 and TRBJ1-3; D gene unclear. Germline V lookup: CDR1 MGHRA, CDR2 YSYEKL. The CDR3 consists of 16 residues. V was clipped by 1 base and J by 0 bases, with 10 bases between them. This CDR3 reads CASSQVSRSSGNTIYF. CDR3 coding DNA: TGCGCCAGCAGCCAAGTCTCTAGGTCCTCTGGAAACACCATATATTTT.